The next 8 T cell receptor beta chains were all read from a single sample in a study of blood T cells in healthy people across ages. Through a sample-barcoded 5' primer and a J-beta primer mix, a second PCR was run for 7 to 11 cycles. TCRdb redid the calling of the 5' RACE reads with MiXCR, one entry per CDR3 protein. The sample has about 900,000 distinct CDR3 sequences, about 48% seen once. Sequencing was performed on blood. All receptors derive from a man aged 30 to 45 in good health.

The chain couples TRBV20-1 to TRBJ2-5; TRBD2 agrees at 13 bases. Losses at the gene ends were 5 bases for V and 4 bases for J; bases not matched to a gene: 4. Per the germline V gene, CDR1 is DFQATT and CDR2 is SNEGSKA (reference sequence). This CDR3 has 14 amino acids. The CDR3 loop reads CSAHRTSGGETQYF. DNA of the CDR3: TGCAGTGCTCACCGGACTAGCGGGGGAGAGACCCAGTACTTC.

Here the CDR3 reads CASSYRGARGNEQFF. CDR3 in DNA: TGTGCCAGCAGCTACCGAGGCGCCCGGGGCAATGAGCAGTTCTTC. The rearrangement uses TRBV11-2 and TRBJ2-1; tentatively, D is TRBD2 (5 bases). V was pared by 4 bases and J by 6 bases, with 16 bases between. The germline CDR1 and CDR2 sequences are SGHAT and FQNNGV. This CDR3 region has 15 residues.

The chain combines TRBV6-5 with TRBJ2-2; D is perhaps TRBD1 or TRBD2 (5 bases each). This CDR3 has 14 amino acids. V lost 7 bases to trimming and J lost 0 bases, with 9 bases between them. Germline V gene data show CDR1 as MNHEY and CDR2 as SVGAGI. CDR3 amino acids: CASNQGPNTGELFF. In DNA form, the CDR3 reads TGTGCCAGCAACCAGGGACCGAACACCGGGGAGCTGTTTTTT.

This clonotype appeared a few times. The chain uses TRBV19 and TRBJ2-7; possible D gene TRBD2, 6 bases. With 3 bases removed from V and 7 bases from J, the gap between germline ends came to 19 bases. There are 15 residues in the CDR3. Per germline, CDR1 LNHDA and CDR2 SQIVND (reference sequence). CDR3: CASSILGTGRREQYF. The CDR3 DNA is TGTGCCAGTAGTATTCTCGGGACGGGGAGGCGAGAGCAGTACTTC.

This CDR3 is CASSLFAGGGDTQYF. CDR3 sequence (DNA): TGTGCCAGCAGCTTATTTGCAGGGGGAGGTGATACGCAGTATTTT. This chain joins TRBV7-3 and TRBJ2-3; the D gene is possibly TRBD1 (7 bases). Germline CDR1 SGHTA, CDR2 FQGTGA. The CDR3 contains 15 residues. V lost 2 bases, J lost 6 bases, and 15 bases lay in between.

V is TRBV2 and J is TRBJ2-5, with D perhaps matching TRBD1 (6 bases). With 11 bases removed from V and 0 bases from J, the gap between germline ends came to 16 bases. The germline CDR1 and CDR2 sequences are SNHLY and FYNNEI. This CDR3 comprises 14 residues. In nucleotides, the CDR3 is TGTGCCGGCACGCAGCGGACAGACCAAGAGACCCAGTACTTC. This encodes CAGTQRTDQETQYF. The full variable domain, completed using reference TRBV2 and TRBJ2-5, is EPEVTQTPSHQVTQMGQEVILRCVPISNHLYFYWYRQILGQKVEFLVSFYNNEISEKSEIFDDQFSVERPDGSNFTLKIRSTKLEDSAMYFCAGTQRTDQETQYFGPGTRLLVL.

The chain combines TRBV28 with TRBJ1-1; D possibly corresponds to TRBD1 (5 bases). The CDR3 is 14 residues long. V lost 4 bases and J 5 bases, leaving 14 bases between the germline ends. From germline, CDR1 is MDHEN and CDR2 SYDVKM. The CDR3 nucleotides are TGTGCCAGCAGTTCCCTTCGGGGGGGAACTGAAGCTTTCTTT. The encoded protein is CASSSLRGGTEAFF.

The rearrangement joins TRBV7-9 to TRBJ2-3, with 7 bases lining up with TRBD2. The junction had 6 bases not matched to a gene; V was cut back by 7 bases and J by 5 bases. The CDR3 has 13 residues. Germline V gene data show CDR1 as SEHNR and CDR2 as FQNEAQ (reference sequence). For the CDR3, the DNA is TGTGCCAGCAACACTGGGGGGGAAGATACGCAGTATTTT. Encoded protein: CASNTGGEDTQYF.